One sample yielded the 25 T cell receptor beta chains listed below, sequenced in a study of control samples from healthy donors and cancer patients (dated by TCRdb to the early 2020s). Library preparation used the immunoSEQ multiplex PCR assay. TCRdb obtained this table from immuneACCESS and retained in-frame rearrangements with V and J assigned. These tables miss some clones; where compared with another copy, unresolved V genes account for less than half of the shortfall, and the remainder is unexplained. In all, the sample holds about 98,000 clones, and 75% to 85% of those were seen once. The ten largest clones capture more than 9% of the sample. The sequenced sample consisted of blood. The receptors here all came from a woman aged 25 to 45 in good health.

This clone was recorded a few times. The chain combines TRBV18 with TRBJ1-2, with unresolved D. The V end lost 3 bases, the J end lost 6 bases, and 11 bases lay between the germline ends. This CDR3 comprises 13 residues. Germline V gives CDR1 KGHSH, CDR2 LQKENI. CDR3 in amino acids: CASSPSSPNGYTF. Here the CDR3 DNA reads TGTGCCAGCTCACCTTCAAGCCCCAATGGCTACACCTTC.

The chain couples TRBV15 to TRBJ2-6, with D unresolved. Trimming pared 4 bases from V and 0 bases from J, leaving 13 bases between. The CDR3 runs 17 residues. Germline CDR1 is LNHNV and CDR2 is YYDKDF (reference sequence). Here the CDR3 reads CATSNTWGSSGANVLTF. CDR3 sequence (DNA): TGTGCCACCAGCAATACCTGGGGAAGCTCTGGGGCCAACGTCCTGACTTTC.

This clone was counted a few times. This chain's CDR3 is CASSVDTGFSGNTIYF. As DNA, the CDR3 is TGTGCCAGCAGCGTAGATACCGGCTTCTCTGGAAACACCATATATTTT. V is TRBV9 and J is TRBJ1-3; D not resolved. The CDR3 extends over 16 amino acids. Germline V lookup: CDR1 SGDLS, CDR2 YYNGEE. The germline V and J ends were trimmed by 0 bases and 0 bases, with 10 bases remaining between them.

The CDR3 DNA sequence: TGCAGCGTAGGACAGGGGGCCCCCTACGAGCAGTACTTC. Translation gives CSVGQGAPYEQYF. The chain links TRBV29-1 to TRBJ2-7; 11 positions match TRBD1. This CDR3 contains 13 residues. V gave up 6 bases and J gave up 2 bases; unmatched junction bases: 3. From germline, CDR1 is SQVTM and CDR2 ANQGSEA.

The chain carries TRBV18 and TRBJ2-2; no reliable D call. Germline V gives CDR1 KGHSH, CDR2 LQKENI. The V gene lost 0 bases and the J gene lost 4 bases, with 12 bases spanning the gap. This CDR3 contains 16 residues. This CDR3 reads CASSPPGKEGTGELFF. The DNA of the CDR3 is TGTGCCAGCTCACCACCAGGGAAGGAAGGCACCGGGGAGCTGTTTTTT.

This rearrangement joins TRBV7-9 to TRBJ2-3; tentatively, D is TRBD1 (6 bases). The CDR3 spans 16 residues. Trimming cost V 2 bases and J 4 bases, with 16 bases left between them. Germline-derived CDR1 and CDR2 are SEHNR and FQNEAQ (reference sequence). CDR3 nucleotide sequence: TGTGCCAGCAGCTTACCTTCTACAGGGCCGCCAGATACGCAGTATTTT. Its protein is CASSLPSTGPPDTQYF.

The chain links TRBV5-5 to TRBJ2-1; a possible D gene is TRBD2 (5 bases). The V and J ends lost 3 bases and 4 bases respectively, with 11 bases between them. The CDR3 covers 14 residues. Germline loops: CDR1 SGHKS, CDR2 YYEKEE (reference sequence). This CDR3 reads CASSSPTRYNEQFF. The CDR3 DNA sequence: TGTGCCAGCAGCTCCCCTACTAGATACAATGAGCAGTTCTTC.

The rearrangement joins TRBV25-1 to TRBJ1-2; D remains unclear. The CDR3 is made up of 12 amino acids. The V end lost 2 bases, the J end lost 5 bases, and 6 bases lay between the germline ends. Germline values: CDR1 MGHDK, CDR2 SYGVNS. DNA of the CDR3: TGTGCCAGCAGTGAAGACGGGTATGGCTACACCTTC. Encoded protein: CASSEDGYGYTF.

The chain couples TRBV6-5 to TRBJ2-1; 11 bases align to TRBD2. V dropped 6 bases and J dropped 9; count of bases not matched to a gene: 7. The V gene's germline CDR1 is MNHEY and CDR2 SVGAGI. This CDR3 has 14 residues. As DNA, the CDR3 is TGTGCCAGCAGACTAGCGGGGGAGGTCGGTGAGCAGTTCTTC. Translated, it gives CASRLAGEVGEQFF.

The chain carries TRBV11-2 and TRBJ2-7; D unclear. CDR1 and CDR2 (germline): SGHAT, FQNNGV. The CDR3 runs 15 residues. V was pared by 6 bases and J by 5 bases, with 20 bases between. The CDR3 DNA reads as TGTGCCAGCAGTTTACTTCTAGGGAACAGCGACGAGCAGTACTTC. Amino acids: CASSLLLGNSDEQYF.

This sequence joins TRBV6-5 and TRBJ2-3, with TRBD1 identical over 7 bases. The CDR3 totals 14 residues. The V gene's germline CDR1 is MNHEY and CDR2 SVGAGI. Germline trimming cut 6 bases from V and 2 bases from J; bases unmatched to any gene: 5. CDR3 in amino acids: CASSPGTDTDTQYF. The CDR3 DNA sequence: TGTGCCAGCAGCCCCGGGACAGACACAGATACGCAGTATTTT.

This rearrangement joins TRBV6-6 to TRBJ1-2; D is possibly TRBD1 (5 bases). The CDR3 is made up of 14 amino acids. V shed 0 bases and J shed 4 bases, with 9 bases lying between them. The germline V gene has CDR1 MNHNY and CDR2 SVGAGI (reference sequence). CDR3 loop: CASSYSKDTYGYTF. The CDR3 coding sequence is TGTGCCAGCAGTTACTCGAAGGACACCTATGGCTACACCTTC.

In DNA, the CDR3 is TGTGCCAGCAGCTCCGGACAGGGTCGGGGGGAGCTGTTTTTT. It yields the protein CASSSGQGRGELFF. The rearrangement uses TRBV11-3 and TRBJ2-2, with TRBD1 matching over 8 bases. V shed 4 bases, J shed 8 bases, and the junction held 6 bases outside the gene matches. The CDR3 spans 14 residues. From germline, CDR1 is SGHNT and CDR2 YENEEA.

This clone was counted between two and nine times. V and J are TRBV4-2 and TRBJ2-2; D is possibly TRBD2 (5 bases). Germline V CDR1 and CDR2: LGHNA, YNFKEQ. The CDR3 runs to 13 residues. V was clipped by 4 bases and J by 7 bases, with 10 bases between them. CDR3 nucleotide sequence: TGTGCCAGCAGCCCAGACTACCACGGGGAGCTGTTTTTT. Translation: CASSPDYHGELFF.

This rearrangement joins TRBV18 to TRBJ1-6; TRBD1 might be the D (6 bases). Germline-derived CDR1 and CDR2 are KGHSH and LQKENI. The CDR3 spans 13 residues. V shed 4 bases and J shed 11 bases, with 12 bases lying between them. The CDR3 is CASSHLAGAPLHF. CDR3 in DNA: TGTGCCAGCTCACACCTGGCAGGGGCACCCCTCCACTTT.

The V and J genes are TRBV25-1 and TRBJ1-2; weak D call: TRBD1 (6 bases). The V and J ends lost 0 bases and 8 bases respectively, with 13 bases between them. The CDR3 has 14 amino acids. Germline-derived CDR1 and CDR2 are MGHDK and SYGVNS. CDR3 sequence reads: CASSEYGGQYGYTF. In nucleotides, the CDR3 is TGTGCCAGCAGTGAATATGGGGGGCAGTACGGCTACACCTTC.

CDR3 sequence reads: CASSPRLARNEQFF. Here the CDR3 DNA reads TGTGCCAGCAGCCCCCGACTAGCGAGGAATGAGCAGTTCTTC. The rearrangement uses TRBV4-2 and TRBJ2-1; 8 nucleotides match TRBD2. The length of the CDR3 is 14 residues. V was clipped by 4 bases and J by 7 bases; unmatched bases: 6. Germline CDR1 reads LGHNA; CDR2 reads YNFKEQ.

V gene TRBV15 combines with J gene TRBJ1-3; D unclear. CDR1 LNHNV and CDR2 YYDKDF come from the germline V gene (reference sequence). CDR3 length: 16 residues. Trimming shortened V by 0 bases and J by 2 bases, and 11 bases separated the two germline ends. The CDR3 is CATSRDPNPPGNTIYF. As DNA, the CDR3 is TGTGCCACCAGCAGAGATCCCAATCCTCCTGGAAACACCATATATTTT. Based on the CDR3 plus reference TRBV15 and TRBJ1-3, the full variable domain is DAMVIQNPRYQVTQFGKPVTLSCSQTLNHNVMYWYQQKSSQAPKLLFHYYDKDFNNEADTPDNFQSRRPNTSFCFLDIRSPGLGDTAMYLCATSRDPNPPGNTIYFGEGSWLTVV.

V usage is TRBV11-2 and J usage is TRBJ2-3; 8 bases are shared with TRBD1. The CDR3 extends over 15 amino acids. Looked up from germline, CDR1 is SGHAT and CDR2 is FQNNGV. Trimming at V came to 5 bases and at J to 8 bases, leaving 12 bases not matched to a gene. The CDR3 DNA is TGTGCCAGCAGCCCGGGACAGGCAGCACAGGGTACGCAGTATTTT. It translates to CASSPGQAAQGTQYF.

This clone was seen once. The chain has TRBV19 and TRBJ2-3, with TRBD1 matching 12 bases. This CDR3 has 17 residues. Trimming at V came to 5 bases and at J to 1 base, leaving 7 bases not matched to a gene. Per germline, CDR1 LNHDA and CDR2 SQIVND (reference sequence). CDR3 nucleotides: TGTGCCAGTAGTGGGACAGGGGGCTTCTGGGGCACAGATACGCAGTATTTT. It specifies CASSGTGGFWGTDTQYF.

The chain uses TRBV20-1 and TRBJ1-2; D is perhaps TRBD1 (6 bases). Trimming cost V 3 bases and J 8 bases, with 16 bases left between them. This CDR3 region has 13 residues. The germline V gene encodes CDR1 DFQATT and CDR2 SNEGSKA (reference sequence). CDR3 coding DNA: TGCAGTGCTAGTAGGCAGGGGCGTCACGGCTACACCTTC. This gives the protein CSASRQGRHGYTF.

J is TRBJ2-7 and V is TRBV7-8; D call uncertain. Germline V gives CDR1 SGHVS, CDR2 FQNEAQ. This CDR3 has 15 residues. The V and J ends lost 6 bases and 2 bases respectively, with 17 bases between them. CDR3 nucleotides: TGTGCCAGCAGTCCAACCCGACCGAAAACCTACGAGCAGTACTTC. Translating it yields CASSPTRPKTYEQYF.

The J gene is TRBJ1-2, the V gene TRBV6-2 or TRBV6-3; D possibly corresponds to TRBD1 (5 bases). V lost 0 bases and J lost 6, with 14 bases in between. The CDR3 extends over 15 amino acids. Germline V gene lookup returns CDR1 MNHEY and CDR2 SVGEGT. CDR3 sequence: CASSYSWGRDDGYTF. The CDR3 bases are TGTGCCAGCAGTTACTCGTGGGGCAGGGACGATGGCTACACCTTC.

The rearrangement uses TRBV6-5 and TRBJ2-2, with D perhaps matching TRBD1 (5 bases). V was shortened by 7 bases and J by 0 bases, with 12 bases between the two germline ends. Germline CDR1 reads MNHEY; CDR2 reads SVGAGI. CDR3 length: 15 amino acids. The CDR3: CASIRTFSNTGELFF. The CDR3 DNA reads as TGTGCCAGCATTAGGACATTCTCGAACACCGGGGAGCTGTTTTTT.

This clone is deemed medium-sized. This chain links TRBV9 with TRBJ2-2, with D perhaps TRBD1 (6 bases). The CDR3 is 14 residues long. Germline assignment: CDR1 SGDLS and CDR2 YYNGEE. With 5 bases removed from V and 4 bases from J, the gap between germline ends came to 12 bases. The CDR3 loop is CASRKAGVTGELFF. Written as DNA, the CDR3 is TGTGCCAGCAGGAAGGCAGGGGTCACCGGGGAGCTGTTTTTT.